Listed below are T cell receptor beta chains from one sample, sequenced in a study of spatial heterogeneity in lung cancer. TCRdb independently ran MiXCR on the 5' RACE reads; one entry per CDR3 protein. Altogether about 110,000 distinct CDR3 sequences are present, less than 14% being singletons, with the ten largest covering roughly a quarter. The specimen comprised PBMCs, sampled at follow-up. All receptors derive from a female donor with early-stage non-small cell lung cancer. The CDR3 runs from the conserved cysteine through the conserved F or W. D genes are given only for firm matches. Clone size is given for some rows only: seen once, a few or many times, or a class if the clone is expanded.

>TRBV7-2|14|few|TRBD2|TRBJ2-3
TGTGCCAGCAGTCCTAGCGGCTTCACAGATACGCAGTATTTT
CASSPSGFTDTQYF
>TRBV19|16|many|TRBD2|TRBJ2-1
TGTGCCAGTAGGGAAACTAGCGGGAGGACCTACAATGAGCAGTTCTTC
CASRETSGRTYNEQFF
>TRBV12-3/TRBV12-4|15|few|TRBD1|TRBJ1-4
TGTGCCAGCGGGACAGGATTCACTGGGGATGAAAAACTGTTTTTT
CASGTGFTGDEKLFF
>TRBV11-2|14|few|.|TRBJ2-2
TGTGCCAGCAGCTTCGGACAGTCTATCGGGGAGCTGTTTTTT
CASSFGQSIGELFF
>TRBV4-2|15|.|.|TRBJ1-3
TGTGCCAGCAGCTTGGAGCCGGGCACTGGAAACACCATATATTTT
CASSLEPGTGNTIYF
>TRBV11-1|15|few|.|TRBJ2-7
TGTGCCAGCAGCGGGACGCTAGCATTTGGATACGAGCAGTACTTC
CASSGTLAFGYEQYF
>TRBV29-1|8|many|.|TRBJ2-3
TGCAGCGTTGAGGACAGCTATTTT
CSVEDSYF
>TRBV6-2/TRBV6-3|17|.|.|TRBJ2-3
TGTGCCAGCCCACCCTTAAAGGGACTCCGTACCCTAGATACGCAGTATTTT
CASPPLKGLRTLDTQYF
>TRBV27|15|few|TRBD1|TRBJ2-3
TGTGCCAGCAATTCCGGACAGGGGGCGGGGGATACGCAGTATTTT
CASNSGQGAGDTQYF
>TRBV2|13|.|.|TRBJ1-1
TGTGCCAGCAGTGCCTTGAGGCAATCTGAAGCTTTCTTT
CASSALRQSEAFF
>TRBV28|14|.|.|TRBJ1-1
TGTGCCAGCAGAATTCCCACAGGGAGTTCAGAAGCTTTCTTT
CASRIPTGSSEAFF
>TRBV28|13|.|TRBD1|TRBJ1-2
TGTGCCAGCAGTTTGTTTGGGACAGATGGCTACACCTTC
CASSLFGTDGYTF
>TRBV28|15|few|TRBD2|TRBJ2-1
TGTGCCAGCAGGCCAACTAGCGGGCAGTACAATGAGCAGTTCTTC
CASRPTSGQYNEQFF
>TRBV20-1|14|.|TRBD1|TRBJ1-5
TGCAGTGCCCAGGGACAGCTACTCAATCAGCCCCAGCATTTT
CSAQGQLLNQPQHF
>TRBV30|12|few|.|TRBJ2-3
TGTGCCTGGAAGGGAGTGGCAGATACGCAGTATTTT
CAWKGVADTQYF
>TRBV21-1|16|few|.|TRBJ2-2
TGTGCCAGCAGCAAAGGTCACAGGGGGAACACCGGGGAGCTGTTTTTT
CASSKGHRGNTGELFF